These 23 T cell receptor beta chains share one sample of origin, sequenced in a study of blood T cell repertoires in COVID-19. Sequencing used immunoSEQ multiplex PCR; TCRdb keeps in-frame clones, though not all of them. Among approximately 270,000 clones listed, roughly nine tenths were seen once. The source material was PBMCs or T cells enriched from blood (not recorded which). These receptors all come from a woman aged 55-69 years who had recovered from COVID-19.

This chain links TRBV30 with TRBJ1-2; TRBD1 agrees at 9 bases. Germline trimming cut 3 bases from V and 4 bases from J; bases unmatched to any gene: 9. The germline CDR1 and CDR2 sequences are GTSNPN and SVGIG (reference sequence). CDR3 length: 15 amino acids. The CDR3 reads CAWRGQGSPIYGYTF. The CDR3 DNA reads TGTGCCTGGAGGGGACAGGGATCCCCTATCTATGGCTACACCTTC. Full variable domain (rest looked up from reference TRBV30 and TRBJ1-2): SQTIHQWPATLVQPVGSPLSLECTVEGTSNPNLYWYRQAAGRGLQLLFYSVGIGQISSEVPQNLSASRPQDRQFILSSKKLLLSDSGFYLCAWRGQGSPIYGYTFGSGTRLTVV.

The chain combines TRBV5-4 with TRBJ2-3, with no clear D. The length of the CDR3 is 11 residues. Trimming stripped 2 bases from V and 6 bases from J, with 4 bases between. The V gene's germline CDR1 is SGHNT and CDR2 YYREEE (reference sequence). In nucleotides, the CDR3 is TGTGCCAGCAGCTTCGGGGATACGCAGTATTTT. It translates to CASSFGDTQYF.

This clone was recorded once. The J gene is TRBJ2-5, the V gene TRBV7-9, with TRBD1 matching 9 bases. The CDR3 has 15 residues. Germline V gene lookup returns CDR1 SEHNR and CDR2 FQNEAQ (reference sequence). J gave up 5 bases and V 4 bases, and 8 bases lay outside the gene matches. DNA of the CDR3: TGTGCCAGCAGCTCCGGACAGGGGTTTTTGGAGACCCAGTACTTC. This gives the protein CASSSGQGFLETQYF.

The chain couples TRBV29-1 to TRBJ1-3; 7 nucleotides match TRBD1. Germline loops: CDR1 SQVTM, CDR2 ANQGSEA. CDR3 length: 12 residues. The CDR3 DNA is TGCGGAACAGGGGTCTCTGGAAACACCATATATTTT. Its translation: CGTGVSGNTIYF.

The chain is built from TRBV4-1 and TRBJ1-4, with D perhaps matching TRBD1 (6 bases). Germline V gene lookup returns CDR1 MGHRA and CDR2 YSYEKL. The CDR3 consists of 16 residues. V was clipped by 4 bases and J by 7 bases, with 19 bases between them. CDR3 loop: CASSRSPGAFSEKLFF. The DNA for the CDR3 is TGCGCCAGCAGCCGTTCCCCAGGGGCTTTTTCTGAAAAACTGTTTTTT.

This clone came up once. The chain is built from TRBV11-1 and TRBJ2-5; D gene unclear. Trimming stripped 3 bases from V and 4 bases from J, with 3 bases between. This CDR3 region has 11 residues. The germline gives CDR1 SGHAT, CDR2 FQDESV (reference sequence). In DNA, the CDR3 is TGTGCCAGCAGCTTCGGAGAGACCCAGTACTTC. Protein sequence: CASSFGETQYF.

The chain joins TRBV2 to TRBJ2-1; D is unresolved. V was pared by 7 bases and J by 9 bases, with 16 bases between. Germline CDR1 and CDR2: SNHLY and FYNNEI. The CDR3 runs to 13 residues. The CDR3 DNA follows: TGTGCCAGCACTGCTCTAGTTGTGAGTGAGCAGTTCTTC. It specifies CASTALVVSEQFF.

The chain has TRBV28 and TRBJ1-5; D remains unclear. Trimming shortened V by 2 bases and J by 4 bases, and 18 bases separated the two germline ends. This CDR3 has 17 amino acids. The germline gives CDR1 MDHEN, CDR2 SYDVKM. This CDR3 reads CASSLAFQQIGNQPQHF. CDR3 in DNA: TGTGCCAGCAGTTTAGCTTTTCAACAAATCGGGAATCAGCCCCAGCATTTT.

V gene TRBV12-3 or TRBV12-4 combines with J gene TRBJ1-5; unclear D gene. The CDR3 is made up of 12 amino acids. With 3 bases removed from V and 7 bases from J, the gap between germline ends came to 7 bases. The CDR3 protein is CASSFYVQPQHF. The CDR3, as DNA: TGTGCCAGCAGTTTTTATGTGCAGCCCCAGCATTTT.

The V gene is TRBV5-1, the J gene TRBJ1-2; maybe TRBD1 (6 bases). The CDR3 totals 15 residues. From germline, CDR1 is SGHRS and CDR2 YFSETQ. Trimming took off 0 bases at V and 0 bases at J, with 9 bases between the two ends. CDR3 DNA: TGCGCCAGCAGCTTGGGACAGGCCACTAACTATGGCTACACCTTC. Its protein product is CASSLGQATNYGYTF.

This clone occurred a few times. V and J are TRBV3-1 (or the pseudogene TRBV3-2) and TRBJ2-1, with a weak D call TRBD1 (5 bases). CDR3 length: 14 residues. In germline, CDR1 is LGHDT, CDR2 YNNKEL (reference sequence). The V end was cut by 4 bases, the J end by 4 bases, with 11 bases between. The CDR3 sequence: CASSRVDSYNEQFF. CDR3 DNA sequence: TGTGCCAGCAGCCGGGTAGACAGTTACAATGAGCAGTTCTTC.

This clone occurred a few times. V usage is TRBV19 and J usage is TRBJ2-1; D ambiguous. Trimming took 3 bases from V and 3 from J, leaving 12 bases between them. CDR3 length: 15 residues. The germline V gene encodes CDR1 LNHDA and CDR2 SQIVND (reference sequence). The CDR3 spells CASSIASAGYNEQFF. The CDR3 DNA follows: TGTGCCAGTAGTATCGCCAGCGCCGGCTACAATGAGCAGTTCTTC.

This chain joins TRBV30 and TRBJ1-2, with 7 bases that match TRBD1. The germline gives CDR1 GTSNPN, CDR2 SVGIG (reference sequence). The V and J ends lost 4 bases and 4 bases, in that order; junction bases with no gene match: 3. This CDR3 contains 12 residues. This CDR3 reads CAWTGGFYGYTF. CDR3 sequence (DNA): TGTGCCTGGACAGGGGGATTCTATGGCTACACCTTC. The full variable domain, its missing parts supplied by reference TRBV30 and TRBJ1-2, is SQTIHQWPATLVQPVGSPLSLECTVEGTSNPNLYWYRQAAGRGLQLLFYSVGIGQISSEVPQNLSASRPQDRQFILSSKKLLLSDSGFYLCAWTGGFYGYTFGSGTRLTVV.

V usage is TRBV28 and J usage is TRBJ1-5; 7 bases fit TRBD1. The CDR3 has 16 residues. Trimming cost V 2 bases and J 2 bases; bases outside gene matches: 6. Germline V gene sequence: CDR1 MDHEN, CDR2 SYDVKM. The CDR3 sequence is CASSLGGGVGNQPQHF. CDR3 nucleotides: TGTGCCAGCAGTTTAGGAGGGGGCGTAGGCAATCAGCCCCAGCATTTT.

This chain connects TRBV5-1 to TRBJ1-1, with D unclear. Germline CDR1 SGHRS, CDR2 YFSETQ. Deletions cut 4 bases from V and 3 bases from J, with 13 bases between. The CDR3 sequence is 14 residues long. The CDR3 spells CASSHSYPDTEAFF. The CDR3 DNA follows: TGCGCCAGCAGCCACAGTTATCCTGACACTGAAGCTTTCTTT.

The gene calls are TRBV4-1 and TRBJ1-4; D is ambiguous. The germline V and J ends were trimmed by 5 bases and 1 base, with 14 bases remaining between them. The CDR3 loop spans 16 amino acids. CDR1 and CDR2 (germline): MGHRA, YSYEKL. DNA of the CDR3: TGCGCCAGCAGCTGGGAGGGCATCTTAACTAATGAAAAACTGTTTTTT. This codes for CASSWEGILTNEKLFF.

J is TRBJ2-3 and V is TRBV3-1 (or the pseudogene TRBV3-2); the D gene is possibly TRBD2 (5 bases). V was cut by 0 bases and J by 5 bases, with 12 bases left in between. Germline CDR1 and CDR2: LGHDT and YNNKEL (reference sequence). There are 15 residues in the CDR3. CDR3 protein: CASSQDLDSRDTQYF. The CDR3 DNA is TGTGCCAGCAGCCAAGATCTGGACTCGAGAGATACGCAGTATTTT.

The CDR3 coding sequence is TGCAGCGTTGAACCGGACACTGAAGCTTTCTTT. This translates into CSVEPDTEAFF. The chain employs TRBV29-1 and TRBJ1-1, with D unresolved. Germline-derived CDR1 and CDR2 are SQVTM and ANQGSEA. This CDR3 has 11 residues. V was clipped by 2 bases and J by 3 bases, with 4 bases between them.

The rearrangement uses TRBV11-3 and TRBJ2-1; maybe TRBD1 (5 bases). The CDR3 runs to 12 residues. V gave up 8 bases and J gave up 9 bases, with 14 bases separating them. From germline, CDR1 is SGHNT and CDR2 YENEEA. The CDR3 region is CASAGAVIEQFF. In nucleotides, the CDR3 is TGTGCCAGCGCTGGGGCCGTCATTGAGCAGTTCTTC.

This clone was found a few times. The J gene is TRBJ1-6, the V gene TRBV19; 10 bases are a match to TRBD1. Per germline, CDR1 LNHDA and CDR2 SQIVND (reference sequence). The CDR3 runs to 16 residues. J gave up 10 bases and V 1 base, and 7 bases lay outside the gene matches. The CDR3 DNA is TGTGCCAGTAGTATAGGACCCGGGACAGGGGAGTCACCCCTCCACTTT. Translated, it gives CASSIGPGTGESPLHF.

The rearrangement joins TRBV5-1 to TRBJ2-5, with a tentative D call TRBD2 (6 bases). With 4 bases removed from V and 5 bases from J, the gap between germline ends came to 18 bases. This CDR3 spans 15 amino acids. Germline CDR1 reads SGHRS; CDR2 reads YFSETQ. The CDR3 DNA follows: TGCGCCAGCAGCCCCACCGGGACTTCCGAGGAGACCCAGTACTTC. This translates into CASSPTGTSEETQYF.

V usage is TRBV7-9 and J usage is TRBJ2-3; unclear D gene. Deletions cut 1 base from V and 1 base from J, with 6 bases between. CDR1 is SEHNR, CDR2 FQNEAQ, per germline (reference sequence). The CDR3 spans 14 residues. The CDR3, as DNA: TGTGCCAGCAGCTTAGGACGGGGCACAGATACGCAGTATTTT. Amino acid sequence: CASSLGRGTDTQYF.

The V and J genes are TRBV4-1 and TRBJ2-3, with 9 nucleotides matching TRBD2. This CDR3 contains 15 residues. V was pared by 4 bases and J by 2 bases, with 4 bases of the junction left unmatched. Per the germline V gene, CDR1 is MGHRA and CDR2 is YSYEKL. The CDR3 here is CASSRLAGYTDTQYF. CDR3 bases: TGCGCCAGCAGCCGTCTAGCGGGATACACAGATACGCAGTATTTT.